One and the same sample provided the 13 T cell receptor beta chains below, sequenced in a study of blood T cell repertoires in COVID-19. Here immunoSEQ multiplex PCR was the method, and the copy in TCRdb shows in-frame clones only, minus some. The profile covers about 140,000 clones, with roughly 89% appearing a single time and about 5% taken by the ten largest. Sample: peripheral blood. These receptors originate from a human donor in a cohort sampled during active COVID-19.

The V call is TRBV27, the J call TRBJ2-7; possible D gene TRBD1, 6 bases. Germline assignment: CDR1 MNHEY and CDR2 SMNVEV (reference sequence). V lost 6 bases and J lost 3, with 18 bases in between. The CDR3 length is 15 residues. The CDR3 DNA reads TGTGCCAGCAGACCTACTACAGGGCCCGTCTACGAGCAGTACTTC. Translating gives CASRPTTGPVYEQYF.

CDR3: CASSGAYEQYF. CDR3 bases: TGTGCCAGTAGCGGAGCCTACGAGCAGTACTTC. The J gene is TRBJ2-7, the V gene TRBV19, with D uncertain. Trimming stripped 6 bases from V and 2 bases from J, with 5 bases between. Looked up from germline, CDR1 is LNHDA and CDR2 is SQIVND (reference sequence). The CDR3 runs 11 residues.

This clone was observed a single time. The chain carries TRBV5-4 and TRBJ2-5, with 11 bases fitting TRBD2. Per germline, CDR1 SGHNT and CDR2 YYREEE (reference sequence). The junction had 10 bases not matched to a gene; V was cut back by 4 bases and J by 5 bases. The CDR3 runs to 16 residues. The CDR3 loop reads CASSMGSGRAGETQYF. In DNA form, the CDR3 reads TGTGCCAGCAGCATGGGTAGCGGGAGGGCCGGGGAGACCCAGTACTTC. Looking up the rest from reference TRBV5-4 and TRBJ2-5 gives the full variable domain: ETGVTQSPTHLIKTRGQQVTLRCSSQSGHNTVSWYQQALGQGPQFIFQYYREEENGRGNFPPRFSGLQFPNYSSELNVNALELDDSALYLCASSMGSGRAGETQYFGPGTRLLVL.

The chain employs TRBV24-1 and TRBJ1-2; no clear D gene. Germline V gene sequence: CDR1 KGHDR, CDR2 SFDVKD. CDR3 length: 13 residues. The V gene lost 6 bases and the J gene lost 6 bases, with 13 bases spanning the gap. The CDR3 DNA reads TGTGCCACCAGTCCTGACGGGGTGGATGGCTACACCTTC. It translates to CATSPDGVDGYTF.

As DNA, the CDR3 is TGTGCCAGCAGTCCTCGGACAGCTTCCCTTGAAAAACTGTTTTTT. It encodes CASSPRTASLEKLFF. The chain employs TRBV27 and TRBJ1-4, with a weak D call TRBD1 (6 bases). The CDR3 spans 15 residues. CDR1 and CDR2 (germline): MNHEY, SMNVEV (reference sequence). Between the trimmed V and J ends, which lost 5 bases and 7 bases, there was a span of 17 bases.

This chain uses TRBV28 with TRBJ2-1; D is possibly TRBD2 (5 bases). The CDR3 is made up of 14 amino acids. Germline V gives CDR1 MDHEN, CDR2 SYDVKM. V lost 4 bases and J lost 8, with 15 bases in between. In DNA form, the CDR3 reads TGTGCCAGCAGTTCGCCGGACCGCGGGTATGAGCAGTTCTTC. It yields the protein CASSSPDRGYEQFF.

The J gene is TRBJ1-6, the V gene TRBV6-6, with D possibly TRBD1 on 5 matching bases. Germline V CDR1 and CDR2: MNHNY, SVGAGI (reference sequence). The CDR3 covers 16 residues. V was cut by 2 bases and J by 10 bases, with 18 bases left in between. The CDR3 protein is CASSYAPGAGKSPLHF. CDR3 coding DNA: TGTGCCAGCAGTTACGCTCCCGGGGCGGGGAAATCACCCCTCCACTTT.

The J gene is TRBJ2-2, the V gene TRBV6-4; D is perhaps TRBD2 (6 bases). The CDR3 spans 14 residues. Germline values: CDR1 MRHNA, CDR2 SNTAGT. V gave up 8 bases and J gave up 3 bases, with 13 bases separating them. In DNA form, the CDR3 reads TGTGCCAGCCAACGATCGGGAGACACCGGGGAGCTGTTTTTT. This sequence encodes CASQRSGDTGELFF.

Only one count was recorded for this clone. The rearrangement joins TRBV6-2 or TRBV6-3 to TRBJ1-2, with 8 nucleotides matching TRBD1. V was pared by 0 bases and J by 7 bases, with 1 base of the junction left unmatched. The CDR3 extends over 13 amino acids. Germline assignment: CDR1 MNHEY and CDR2 SVGEGT. The CDR3 DNA is TGTGCCAGCAGTTACTCGGACAGGGTTGGCTACACCTTC. This sequence encodes CASSYSDRVGYTF.

The chain links TRBV7-9 to TRBJ1-1; tentative D call: TRBD1 (5 bases). With 1 base removed from V and 10 bases from J, the gap between germline ends came to 13 bases. There are 13 residues in the CDR3. Germline V gene data show CDR1 as SEHNR and CDR2 as FQNEAQ (reference sequence). CDR3 DNA sequence: TGTGCCAGCAGCTTAGAGACAGCCTCGCCAGCTTTCTTT. This translates into CASSLETASPAFF.

The chain carries TRBV19 and TRBJ2-7; 9 nucleotides match TRBD1. Germline V gives CDR1 LNHDA, CDR2 SQIVND (reference sequence). J was trimmed by 7 bases and V by 10 bases; bases with no gene match: 8. The length of the CDR3 is 12 residues. DNA for the CDR3: TGTGCCACGCAACAGGGGGCGGGGGAGCAGTACTTC. Its protein is CATQQGAGEQYF.

The chain has TRBV4-3 and TRBJ2-3, with 13 positions matching TRBD2. V gave up 1 base and J gave up 6 bases; unmatched junction bases: 1. CDR1 is LGHNA and CDR2 is YSLEER in the germline V gene. The CDR3 covers 15 residues. CDR3 sequence (DNA): TGCGCCAGCAGCCAAGCGACTAGCGGGGGGGATACGCAGTATTTT. Translated: CASSQATSGGDTQYF.

J is TRBJ2-5 and V is TRBV28, with a tentative D call TRBD2 (6 bases). The CDR3 loop spans 15 amino acids. Germline assignment: CDR1 MDHEN and CDR2 SYDVKM. V dropped 5 bases and J dropped 5 bases, with 18 bases sitting between them. In DNA, the CDR3 is TGTGCCAGCAGTAACACCGGGACTCCGGAGGAGACCCAGTACTTC. Translating gives CASSNTGTPEETQYF.